This T cell receptor beta chain was sequenced in a study of CD8 T cells in ankylosing spondylitis. There are a few counts of this clonotype. Its antigen is not identified. Germline V gene lookup returns CDR1 LGHNA and CDR2 YNFKEQ. V dropped 6 bases and J dropped 4 bases, with 15 bases sitting between them. This CDR3 contains 14 residues. Study-wide findings and caveats: Existing reports had already noted some motif variants in reactive arthritis synovial fluid and blood. Within ankylosing spondylitis blood, a TCR beta motif made up of eight or nine highly homologous variants appeared to be characteristic. From matched ankylosing spondylitis synovial fluid, disease-linked clones were reportedly recovered at significantly enriched levels.

Quantitative 5'-RACE with molecular barcodes produced the TCR beta libraries. One entry per CDR3 protein results from TCRdb running MiXCR on the 5' RACE reads. The repertoire consists of 84,000 or so distinct CDR3 sequences, with 27% occurring once and the leading ten covering over 50%. The chain employs TRBV4-2 and TRBJ1-1; a weak D match, TRBD1 (5 bases). What was sequenced was blood, either unsorted or a sorted T cell fraction (not recorded which). The receptor's source is a male donor with ankylosing spondylitis or in good health (not recorded which). The DNA of the CDR3 is TGTGCCAGCAGACCAACCGGGGGAAGCACTGAAGCTTTCTTT. Residues: CASRPTGGSTEAFF.